This section outlines one T cell receptor (beta chain) sequence together with its context. This clone was seen a few times. What this receptor recognizes is not known. Base qualities are missing; no much larger clone stands one base away. The sample originates from a study of beta chain features in type 1 diabetes (dated by TCRdb to the late 2010s). Notes on the research overall: Mean age, gender distribution, total cell number and subset yield were not different between patients and healthy donors. A total of around 100 million sorted cells were examined across all samples, and RNA yield correlated strongly with the number of cells per subset. In the study, recently diagnosed type 1 diabetes patients and matched healthy donors were compared on the TCRB repertoires of their sorted circulating CD4+ T cell subsets. Whereas all 30 or so donors provided naive and central memory subsets, regulatory and stem cell-like memory subsets were isolated from just 8 patients and roughly 8 healthy donors.

General study outcomes and caveats: Shorter templates might be favored by PCR, yet because patient and control samples were amplified and corrected together, any such skew would affect both groups equally. Patients with type 1 diabetes made fewer insertions and deleted more nucleotides at VDJ recombination sites, implying thymic rearrangement abnormalities. Only small numbers of individuals were included in the HLA sub-analyses, which left unresolved whether HLA type had any influence on TCRB rearrangement. Naive, central memory and regulatory TCRB repertoires appeared to be more alike among patients than among healthy donors. In all four CD4+ subsets, TCRB CDR3 length was moderately but significantly shorter in type 1 diabetes patients. Because cDNA rather than genomic DNA was sequenced, highly expressing activated cells could have been over-represented, although no difference in activation and CD3 levels was found between groups.

The High Capacity cDNA Reverse Transcription Kit was used to reverse transcribe all of the isolated RNA, meaning that expressed TCRB transcripts were what got sequenced. Deep immunoSEQ sequencing was performed on naive, central memory and regulatory T cell samples, with an average of around 3.5 million total reads per sample. Sorted cells were lysed in RLT buffer and RNA was extracted with DNase-treated RNeasy Micro or Mini kits, depending on cell number. To prevent cross-contamination, each cell subset was processed individually, whereas patient and healthy donor samples were processed jointly. The immunoSEQ multiplex PCR was used to amplify TCRB sequences from cDNA, yielding 87-bp fragments that span the CDR3 region. Sequencing of the amplicons was performed on the Illumina HiSeq platform. Regarding the original processing steps: PCR bias was computationally corrected using synthetic template baselines, reads within Hamming distance 2 were collapsed, and singletons that could not be merged were discarded. Reads were aligned against IMGT to assign V, D and J genes, CDR3 length and insertions or deletions at six rearrangement sites. Clonotype counts were normalized to sorted cell number within each subset before computing true diversity and Gini coefficients with the tcR R package. Repertoire sharing was quantified using the overlap coefficient calculated on TCRB nucleotide sequences. Out-of-frame TCRB sequences from naive cells were analyzed to stand in for the pre-selection repertoire. TCRdb provides this immuneACCESS table in a form limited to in-frame rearrangements. Some clones are lacking; in checked studies, under half of them reflect an unresolved V gene, and why the rest are absent is not known. V, J and clone size are those of that table, while D and trimming were read from the DNA. A total of around 400,000 clones appear in this sample, approximately 12% of them only once. The ten top clones hold 0.017% of the sample.

V trim: 5 bases; J trim: 1 base; unmatched bases: 24. Spanning cysteine to phenylalanine, the CDR3 consists of 21 amino acids. This entry keeps only the CDR3 DNA: 63 bases, framed from base 1. CDR1 SGHTA and CDR2 FQGTGA were looked up in the germline V gene. A single peripheral blood draw of around 0.11 L on average was collected from each donor into heparinised tubes. Using a panel that included CD45RO, CCR7, CD25, CD127, CD95 and CD27, naive, central memory, regulatory and stem cell-like memory CD4+ T cells were sorted on a BD FACSAria II. All sorted populations exceeded 95% purity. PBMCs were isolated immediately by Lymphoprep density gradient centrifugation and stained directly without culture. Samples were stained and sorted in pairs, with one healthy donor and one patient per experiment, so that batch effects were minimized.

Sequencing input: naive CD4+ T cells from blood. Read against the paper, the sample's cell subset or site label means: true naive CD4+ T cells. Rearrangement joined TRBV7-3 to TRBJ2-7, and 9 junction bases match TRBD2. The receptor was derived from a man aged 18 to 29 in good health. At the DNA level, the sequence is TGTGCCAGCAGCCTACTCCCGTCAGGTGGCGGGAGGGCCGGGAGTTCCTACGAGCAGTACTTC. This sequence encodes CASSLLPSGGGRAGSSYEQYF.